This entry lists 12 T cell receptor beta chains sequenced from one sample in a study of technical replicates of blood from four donors. Method: immunoSEQ multiplex PCR; TCRdb's copy keeps in-frame clones and lacks some. The repertoire includes 70,000 to 95,000 clones, about nine tenths of them detected once, and around 0.37% sits in the top ten. Sequencing input: T cells isolated from PBMCs. The source is a human donor in good health. Some clones in this sample may be carry-over from other donors' samples.

The chain is built from TRBV11-3 and TRBJ1-1, with D uncertain. Trimming shortened V by 9 bases and J by 1 base, and 9 bases separated the two germline ends. The CDR3 extends over 12 amino acids. The germline V gene encodes CDR1 SGHNT and CDR2 YENEEA. Here the CDR3 DNA reads TGTGCCAGTGTATCCTCGAACACTGAAGCTTTCTTT. Its translation: CASVSSNTEAFF.

The V call is TRBV19, the J call TRBJ1-5; 9 nucleotides line up with TRBD1. J lost 4 bases, V lost 8 bases, and 6 bases had no gene match. The CDR3 consists of 14 residues. The germline gives CDR1 LNHDA, CDR2 SQIVND (reference sequence). The CDR3 loop is CASRMTGGNQPQHF. DNA of the CDR3: TGTGCCAGTCGGATGACAGGGGGAAATCAGCCCCAGCATTTT.

V and J are TRBV7-6 and TRBJ1-4, with unresolved D. The germline V gene encodes CDR1 SGHVS and CDR2 FNYEAQ. V lost 2 bases and J 7 bases, leaving 8 bases between the germline ends. The CDR3 is 13 amino acids. The CDR3 sequence: CASSLSWSEKLFF. CDR3 in DNA: TGTGCCAGCAGCTTAAGTTGGAGTGAAAAACTGTTTTTT.

In the case of this clone: Its ends do not fully match the called genes, so a read error is possible. The J gene is TRBJ1-5, the V gene TRBV5-6, with D possibly TRBD1 on 5 matching bases. The CDR3 extends over 13 amino acids. Germline loops: CDR1 SGHDT, CDR2 YYEEEE. CDR3 coding DNA: TGTGCCAGCAGCTGGGGCTACAATCAGCCCCGGCATTTT. The encoded protein is CASSWGYNQPRHF.

The chain has TRBV15 and TRBJ1-4; D uncertain. Per the germline V gene, CDR1 is LNHNV and CDR2 is YYDKDF (reference sequence). The CDR3 extends over 13 amino acids. V was shortened by 8 bases and J by 2 bases, with 9 bases between the two germline ends. DNA of the CDR3: TGTGCCACCGCAGGATATACTAATGAAAAACTGTTTTTT. As protein: CATAGYTNEKLFF.

V usage is TRBV28 and J usage is TRBJ2-7; TRBD1 matches at 11 bases. Germline loops: CDR1 MDHEN, CDR2 SYDVKM. The CDR3 is 17 amino acids. The trim removed 6 bases at V and 1 base at J, leaving 11 bases unmatched. In nucleotides, the CDR3 is TGTGCCAGCAGGGGGCCTCCGGGACAGGGGGTTTCCTACGAGCAGTACTTC. Translation: CASRGPPGQGVSYEQYF.

The V gene is TRBV7-2, the J gene TRBJ2-7; TRBD2 matches 14 bases. The ends lost 4 bases at V and 3 bases at J; junction bases unmatched: 2. Germline loops: CDR1 SGHTA, CDR2 FQGNSA. This CDR3 has 15 amino acids. The CDR3 sequence is CASSWGTSGSYEQYF. The CDR3 region has the DNA TGTGCCAGCAGCTGGGGGACTAGCGGGAGCTACGAGCAGTACTTC.

V is TRBV5-1 and J is TRBJ1-4; D is ambiguous. V lost 7 bases and J lost 0, with 13 bases in between. Per germline, CDR1 SGHRS and CDR2 YFSETQ. The length of the CDR3 is 15 residues. CDR3 amino acids: CASQELGSTNEKLFF. In DNA, the CDR3 is TGCGCCAGCCAAGAGCTGGGCTCAACTAATGAAAAACTGTTTTTT.

The gene calls are TRBV10-2 and TRBJ2-1; 12 nucleotides line up with TRBD2. Germline V gene data show CDR1 as WSHSY and CDR2 as SAAADI. This CDR3 has 19 amino acids. With V trimmed by 3 bases and J by 3 bases, 12 bases remained unmatched. In nucleotides, the CDR3 is TGCGCCAGCAGTGACCTACTAGCGGGAGGCCGGACTTTCTACAATGAGCAGTTCTTC. It codes for CASSDLLAGGRTFYNEQFF.

The chain combines TRBV5-5 with TRBJ2-5; TRBD2 agrees at 7 bases. After removal of 0 bases from V and 4 bases from J, the junction contained 9 bases not matched to a gene. Germline CDR1 SGHKS, CDR2 YYEKEE (reference sequence). The CDR3 runs 16 residues. The CDR3 DNA is TGTGCCAGCAGCTTGGCCGTAGCGGGCTCTTCAGAGACCCAGTACTTC. Amino acids: CASSLAVAGSSETQYF.

The chain joins TRBV28 to TRBJ2-5, with 8 nucleotides matching TRBD2. This CDR3 has 16 residues. J gave up 0 bases and V 4 bases, and 7 bases lay outside the gene matches. Germline V lookup: CDR1 MDHEN, CDR2 SYDVKM. The chain's CDR3 is CASSSEREMYQETQYF. The CDR3 DNA follows: TGTGCCAGCAGTTCGGAGCGGGAGATGTACCAAGAGACCCAGTACTTC.

The chain recombines TRBV4-1 with TRBJ2-2, with 9 nucleotides matching TRBD2. The J segment lost 4 bases and the V segment lost 1 base, leaving 1 base of the junction unmatched. The CDR3 runs 15 residues. From germline, CDR1 is MGHRA and CDR2 YSYEKL. The CDR3 loop reads CASSQVREGTGELFF. The CDR3 coding sequence is TGCGCCAGCAGCCAAGTGCGGGAGGGCACCGGGGAGCTGTTTTTT.